This T cell receptor (beta chain) derives from a study of cytomegalovirus exposure and HLA in healthy donors. The PCR used 60 Vbeta and 13 Jbeta primers. TCRdb's copy holds only in-frame clones and misses some; the assay was immunoSEQ multiplex PCR. The sample shows around 150,000 clones, approximately 78% of them seen only once. Trimming cost V 5 bases and J 1 base, with 15 bases left between them. The CDR3 has 16 residues. Germline V gene data show CDR1 as SGHAT and CDR2 as FQNNGV. What was sequenced was PBMCs. This chain uses TRBV11-2 with TRBJ2-4, with D possibly TRBD1 on 6 matching bases. This TCR came from a male donor in good health and CMV-seronegative. The CDR3 nucleotides read TGTGCCAGCAGCCTAACCCACCAGGGGGCCAAAAACATTCAGTACTTC. This gives the protein CASSLTHQGAKNIQYF.